One and the same sample provided the 17 T cell receptor beta chains below, sequenced in a study of blood T cell repertoires in COVID-19. Here immunoSEQ multiplex PCR was the method, and the copy in TCRdb shows in-frame clones only, minus some. The data show over 200,000 clones, approximately 78% seen once. Material: peripheral blood. These TCRs come from a woman between 35 and 50 years old with acute or convalescent COVID-19.

The chain has TRBV30 and TRBJ2-2; the match to TRBD2 covers 8 bases. The CDR3 spans 16 residues. V gave up 2 bases and J gave up 8 bases; unmatched junction bases: 13. CDR1 and CDR2 (germline): GTSNPN, SVGIG (reference sequence). The CDR3 protein is CAWSSWGSGVTGELFF. The CDR3 nucleotides read TGTGCCTGGAGTTCCTGGGGTAGCGGGGTCACGGGGGAGCTGTTTTTT.

The chain combines TRBV2 with TRBJ2-5, with TRBD2 identical over 8 bases. V shed 4 bases and J 4 bases; nucleotides not matched to a gene: 5. The CDR3 runs 14 residues. Germline assignment: CDR1 SNHLY and CDR2 FYNNEI. CDR3 in amino acids: CASSAGLGLETQYF. CDR3 bases: TGTGCCAGCAGTGCGGGACTAGGGCTAGAGACCCAGTACTTC.

This clone was recorded at least ten times. V and J are TRBV6-1 and TRBJ1-4; TRBD1 matches 10 bases. Trimming took 3 bases from V and 10 from J; bases not matched to a gene: 5. The CDR3 is 14 residues long. CDR1 is MNHNS, CDR2 SASEGT, per germline. CDR3 nucleotide sequence: TGTGCCAGCAGTGAGGGACAGGGGTGGGGAAAACTGTTTTTT. It yields the protein CASSEGQGWGKLFF.

V and J are TRBV9 and TRBJ1-6; 7 bases map to TRBD1. V lost 1 base, J lost 7 bases, and 8 bases stayed unmatched. CDR3 length equals 16 residues. Germline values: CDR1 SGDLS, CDR2 YYNGEE. This CDR3 reads CASSVNYPTGNSPLHF. CDR3 nucleotide sequence: TGTGCCAGCAGCGTAAATTACCCGACAGGGAATTCACCCCTCCACTTT.

This rearrangement joins TRBV6-2 or TRBV6-3 to TRBJ1-1; 7 bases agree with TRBD1. The length of the CDR3 is 14 residues. CDR1 and CDR2 from the germline V gene are MNHEY and SVGEGT. After removal of 2 bases from V and 7 bases from J, the junction contained 7 bases not matched to a gene. The CDR3 sequence is CASSYRGTDSEAFF. The DNA for the CDR3 is TGTGCCAGCAGTTACCGTGGGACAGATAGTGAAGCTTTCTTT.

The chain couples TRBV19 to TRBJ2-5; the match to TRBD2 covers 11 bases. The CDR3 loop spans 18 amino acids. The V gene end was trimmed by 3 bases and the J gene end by 5 bases; junction bases not matched to a gene: 14. Germline V CDR1 and CDR2: LNHDA, SQIVND (reference sequence). DNA for the CDR3: TGTGCCAGTAGTATCGGACTAGCGGGTGGATTTGGGGGGGAGACCCAGTACTTC. Residues: CASSIGLAGGFGGETQYF.

The chain couples TRBV18 to TRBJ1-1; TRBD1 might be the D (5 bases). V gave up 2 bases and J gave up 2 bases, with 15 bases separating them. The germline V gene has CDR1 KGHSH and CDR2 LQKENI. CDR3 length: 16 amino acids. CDR3 sequence: CASSPITGLLNTEAFF. Written as DNA, the CDR3 is TGTGCCAGCTCACCAATTACAGGCCTTCTAAACACTGAAGCTTTCTTT. Combining the CDR3 with reference TRBV18 and TRBJ1-1 gives the whole variable domain NAGVMQNPRHLVRRRGQEARLRCSPMKGHSHVYWYRQLPEEGLKFMVYLQKENIIDESGMPKERFSAEFPKEGPSILRIQQVVRGDSAAYFCASSPITGLLNTEAFFGQGTRLTVV.

The CDR3 spells CASSAGQQNYGYTF. The CDR3 region has the DNA TGTGCCAGCAGTGCGGGACAGCAAAACTATGGCTACACCTTC. The chain recombines TRBV6-4 with TRBJ1-2, with 7 positions matching TRBD1. V shed 4 bases and J 2 bases; nucleotides not matched to a gene: 4. The CDR3 sequence is 14 residues long. Germline assignment: CDR1 MRHNA and CDR2 SNTAGT.

The rearrangement joins TRBV23-1 to TRBJ1-2, with 9 bases lining up with TRBD1. TRBV23-1 is marked as an open reading frame, function uncertain. The V and J ends lost 5 bases and 8 bases, in that order; junction bases with no gene match: 9. The CDR3 has 14 residues. The CDR3 nucleotides read TGCGCCAGCAGTAGGACCGACAGGGGGGCCGGCTACACCTTC. The encoded protein is CASSRTDRGAGYTF.

The V gene is TRBV6-5, the J gene TRBJ1-1, with 7 bases matching TRBD1. This CDR3 spans 15 amino acids. Germline trimming cut 7 bases from V and 2 bases from J; bases unmatched to any gene: 10. The germline gives CDR1 MNHEY, CDR2 SVGAGI. CDR3 residues: CASTQRRGLNTEAFF. The CDR3 nucleotides are TGTGCCAGCACGCAAAGGAGGGGGCTCAACACTGAAGCTTTCTTT.

The chain links TRBV10-3 to TRBJ2-2; D might be TRBD1 (6 bases). Germline values: CDR1 ENHRY, CDR2 SYGVKD. The V end lost 2 bases, the J end lost 3 bases, and 10 bases lay between the germline ends. The CDR3 covers 15 residues. The CDR3 loop reads CAISESGGDTGELFF. DNA for the CDR3: TGTGCCATCAGTGAGAGTGGGGGCGACACCGGGGAGCTGTTTTTT.

The chain combines TRBV20-1 with TRBJ2-7; 9 nucleotides line up with TRBD1. The CDR3 consists of 11 residues. CDR1 is DFQATT and CDR2 is SNEGSKA in the germline V gene (reference sequence). With 5 bases clipped from V and 9 bases from J, the junction kept 5 bases outside the gene matches. CDR3 in DNA: TGCAGTGCTCTCCGACAGGGGGGGCAGTACTTC. This codes for CSALRQGGQYF.

The chain is built from TRBV2 and TRBJ1-6; no definite D call. The V gene's germline CDR1 is SNHLY and CDR2 FYNNEI. V lost 10 bases to trimming and J lost 10 bases, with 17 bases between them. CDR3 length equals 13 residues. As DNA, the CDR3 is TGTGCCACCGCAGGCTCCCTACGGTCACCCCTCCACTTT. This sequence encodes CATAGSLRSPLHF.

V is TRBV6-1 and J is TRBJ1-2; tentatively, D is TRBD1 (6 bases). V was pared by 2 bases and J by 8 bases, with 12 bases between. This CDR3 contains 13 residues. Germline CDR1 is MNHNS and CDR2 is SASEGT. The CDR3 here is CASSEQGREGYTF. DNA for the CDR3: TGTGCCAGCAGTGAACAGGGGCGCGAAGGCTACACCTTC.

This clone showed up just once. The rearrangement uses TRBV19 and TRBJ2-1; 8 bases align to TRBD2. The ends lost 8 bases at V and 5 bases at J; junction bases unmatched: 11. Germline V gives CDR1 LNHDA, CDR2 SQIVND (reference sequence). CDR3 length equals 15 residues. The chain's CDR3 is CASSWGSGGNNEQFF. The CDR3 coding sequence is TGTGCCAGTTCTTGGGGGAGCGGGGGAAACAATGAGCAGTTCTTC.

V usage is TRBV6-5 and J usage is TRBJ1-1; D call uncertain. V lost 1 base to trimming and J lost 3 bases, with 12 bases between them. The CDR3 contains 15 residues. CDR1 is MNHEY, CDR2 SVGAGI, per germline. CDR3 sequence (DNA): TGTGCCAGCAGTTACTACGGCAGCCGGGACACTGAAGCTTTCTTT. Residues: CASSYYGSRDTEAFF.

This chain joins TRBV3-1 (or the pseudogene TRBV3-2) and TRBJ2-7, with TRBD2 identical over 7 bases. CDR1 LGHDT and CDR2 YNNKEL come from the germline V gene (reference sequence). The junction had 8 bases not matched to a gene; V was cut back by 1 base and J by 2 bases. The CDR3 totals 16 residues. In nucleotides, the CDR3 is TGTGCCAGCAGCCAAGGTTTGAGCGGGGCCCCCTACGAGCAGTACTTC. This sequence encodes CASSQGLSGAPYEQYF.